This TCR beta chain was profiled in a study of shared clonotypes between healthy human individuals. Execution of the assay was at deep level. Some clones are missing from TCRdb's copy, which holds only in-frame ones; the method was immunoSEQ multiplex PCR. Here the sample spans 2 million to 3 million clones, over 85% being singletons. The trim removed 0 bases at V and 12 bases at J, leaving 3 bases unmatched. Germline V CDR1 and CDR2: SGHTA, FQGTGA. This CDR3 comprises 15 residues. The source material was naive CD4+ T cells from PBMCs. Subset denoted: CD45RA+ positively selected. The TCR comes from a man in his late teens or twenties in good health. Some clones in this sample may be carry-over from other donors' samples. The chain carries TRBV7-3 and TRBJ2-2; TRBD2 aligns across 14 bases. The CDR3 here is CASSLTRLAGGQLFF. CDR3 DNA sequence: TGTGCCAGCAGCTTAACTCGACTAGCGGGAGGGCAGCTGTTTTTT.